This section outlines one T cell receptor beta chain sequence together with its context. Its antigen is unknown. Base qualities were left out, and no much larger clone turns up one base away. This sample stems from a study of blood T cell repertoires in COVID-19 (dated by TCRdb to about 2020). The study in broad terms: Samples from collaborators originated in the United States, Italy and Spain and spanned both the acute and convalescent phases of COVID-19. The material from the prospective study consisted of cDNA or gDNA derived from T cells, B-cell-depleted T cells, or PBMCs. The dataset comprised deeply sampled blood TCRbeta repertoires from subjects exposed to, actively infected with, or recovered from COVID-19. The repertoires were released in a freely available public database intended as a resource for research on the immune response to SARS-CoV-2. The samples were drawn from two sources: the first 160 participants of the ongoing ImmuneRACE study, and 1,200 or so subjects contributed by 6 global collaborators. Nearly every sample came with metadata listing a de-identified subject ID, COVID-19 status, age in years and sex. HLA class I and class II types, where available, came from metadata supplied by the sample provider rather than from assay-based typing. Study-level results and caveats: How much clinical and demographic metadata was included differed by source and by participant, and the metadata was provided uncurated.

Germline trimming: 4 bases from V, 1 base from J; junction bases outside gene matches: 9. As encoded in the germline V gene, CDR1 is SGDLS while CDR2 is YYNGEE. CDR3 length: 18 amino acids, cysteine to phenylalanine. CDR3 DNA only is kept here, 54 bases in frame from base 1. At one collaborating source in Seattle, patients were enrolled during active infection and were followed longitudinally through the course of disease. Each collaborating institution followed its own protocols to collect whole blood in K2EDTA tubes. For TCRbeta analysis, collaborators shipped samples in one of three forms: frozen whole blood, isolated PBMCs, or DNA extracted from either of those sample types. TCRbeta CDR3 regions were amplified from genomic DNA by means of the immunoSEQ Assay, a bias-controlled multiplex PCR. For the original study's pipeline: Within the assay, amplification of reference gene primers was used to estimate how many nucleated cells each sample contained. Sequence reads were collapsed and filtered to measure the absolute abundance of every unique TCRbeta CDR3 rearrangement. For each sample, productive Simpson clonality was calculated as the square root of Simpson's diversity index across productive rearrangements. TCRdb holds this immuneACCESS table with in-frame rearrangements only. Some clones are missing; in checked studies, unresolved V genes explain under half, and the rest has no known cause. V, J and clone size derive from that table, while D and trimming were established from the DNA sequence. Across this sample there are some 170,000 clones, with 75% to 85% seen only once. More than 9.5% of the sample is taken by the ten largest.

The specimen was peripheral blood. This chain joins TRBV9 to TRBJ2-6; 9 bases in between match TRBD1. This TCR derives from a woman in her thirties or forties with COVID-19, enrolled during active disease. DNA sequence: TGTGCCAGCAGCCTACAGGGGGCGCGATATTCTGGGGCCAACGTCCTGACTTTC. Translated, it reads CASSLQGARYSGANVLTF.